Here is one T cell receptor (beta chain) with its context. What it binds is not known. The sample is drawn from a study of Tregs in tolerant kidney transplant recipients. The CDR3 has 18 amino acids. V lost 2 bases to trimming and J lost 4 bases; unmatched junction nucleotides: 11. CDR1 and CDR2 from the germline V gene are LNHNV and YYDKDF (reference sequence). Study-wide findings and caveats: Activated donor B cell expansion appeared to reveal the most relevant donor-specific TCRbeta repertoire. Validation in larger populations is needed because few patients were studied. In tolerant patients, donor-specific Tregs outgrew total Tregs, suggesting antigen-driven expansion. No direct test of biological reproducibility was done here.

Using immunoSEQ multiplex PCR, the repertoire was profiled, and TCRdb retains in-frame clones only, with some absent. The sample lists roughly 66,000 clones; about nine tenths were seen once. Specimen: CD8+ T cells from blood, collected before the transplant. The V and J genes are TRBV15 and TRBJ2-1; 10 bases agree with TRBD2. This receptor was identified in a human donor who received a combined kidney and bone marrow transplant. The DNA for the CDR3 is TGTGCCACCAGCAGAACTCCCCTAGCGGGAGAGGAATACAATGAGCAGTTCTTC. Residues: CATSRTPLAGEEYNEQFF.